This T cell receptor beta chain appears in the sequencing data of a study of graft-versus-host responses after intestinal transplantation. Study background: Recipients underwent multivisceral, liver-intestinal, or isolated intestinal transplants. Overall study results and limits: Within the allografts of patients who had graft-donor T cell macrochimerism, graft-versus-host to host-versus-graft clonal ratios were high. Early after transplant, HvG clones declined as circulating GvH clones peaked. GvH clones turned up in recipient marrow; some had shown up first in ileum or blood.

Measured with immunoSEQ multiplex PCR; TCRdb has only the in-frame clones, and not every one. The sample records 100,000 to 120,000 clones, roughly 93% being singletons. V dropped 4 bases and J dropped 6; count of bases not matched to a gene: 11. CDR1 PRHDT and CDR2 FYEKMQ come from the germline V gene (reference sequence). The CDR3 runs 16 residues. Points on this clone: Its antigen is not known.

This specimen consisted of unstimulated CD8+ T cells sorted from spleen or lymph node cells, obtained before intestinal transplant. This receptor was obtained from a human donor who received an intestinal transplant. This sequence joins TRBV13 and TRBJ2-1; 8 bases are shared with TRBD2. CDR3 sequence (DNA): TGTGCCAGCAGCTATCCCTCGCGGGAGGAGGTCAATGAGCAGTTCTTC. It yields the protein CASSYPSREEVNEQFF.